Detailed here is one T cell receptor beta chain. Its cognate antigen is unknown. TCRdb re-called the 5' RACE reads; every CDR3 protein appears as one record, without DNA. Here the sample table reports over 150,000 distinct CDR3 sequences. The sample comes from a study of monozygotic twins with inflammatory bowel disease. Overall study findings and caveats: IBD patients exhibited fewer clonotypes shared with other individuals than healthy twins, particularly with disease activity. Findings did not support one strong IBD-associated signal or clonotype. On the inverse Simpson index, IBD patients scored lower for TCRbeta diversity than healthy co-twins.

Unfractionated whole blood yielded total RNA, and T cells were not sorted. Germline V gene lookup returns CDR1 MNHNY and CDR2 SVGAGI (reference sequence). The CDR3 extends over 14 amino acids. The source is a human donor with ulcerative colitis or Crohn's disease, or a healthy co-twin of an affected twin (not recorded which). Sequencing was carried out using blood. The chain employs TRBV6-6 and TRBJ2-7. Here the CDR3 reads CASSYSRTVYEQYF.